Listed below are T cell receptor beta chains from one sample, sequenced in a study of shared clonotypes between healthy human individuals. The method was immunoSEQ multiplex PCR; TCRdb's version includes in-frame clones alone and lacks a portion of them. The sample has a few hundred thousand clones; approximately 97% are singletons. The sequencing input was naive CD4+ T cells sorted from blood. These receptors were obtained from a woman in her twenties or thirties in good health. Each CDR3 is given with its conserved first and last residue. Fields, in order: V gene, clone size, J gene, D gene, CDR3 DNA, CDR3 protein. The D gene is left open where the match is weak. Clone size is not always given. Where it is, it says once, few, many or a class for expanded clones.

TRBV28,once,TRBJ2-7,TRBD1,TGTGCCAGCAGCCGACAGGGACGCGAGCAGTACTTC,CASSRQGREQYF
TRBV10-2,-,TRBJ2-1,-,TGCGCCAGCAGTGGGGGGGACCGGGACGGTTACAATGAGCAGTTCTTC,CASSGGDRDGYNEQFF
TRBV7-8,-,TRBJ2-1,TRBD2,TGTGCCAGCAGCTTACGACTAGCGGGAGACGATGAGCAGTTCTTC,CASSLRLAGDDEQFF
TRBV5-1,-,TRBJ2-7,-,TGCGCCAGCTTAGAGGGCCAGGAGACCGCCTACGAGCAGTACTTC,CASLEGQETAYEQYF
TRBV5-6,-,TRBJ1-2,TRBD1,TGTGCCAGCAGCTTGGGTATATGGATTCCGGGACAGGGACGCTATGGCTACACCTTC,CASSLGIWIPGQGRYGYTF
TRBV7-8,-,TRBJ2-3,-,TGTGCCAGCAGCTTAGGGGCCTCCGGGGATTTT,CASSLGASGDF
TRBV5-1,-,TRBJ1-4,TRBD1,TGCGCCAGCAGCCATACTCGACAGGGGGTCGCAACTAATGAAAAACTGTTTTTT,CASSHTRQGVATNEKLFF
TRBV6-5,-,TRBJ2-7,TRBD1,TGTGCCAGCAGAGAGAGGGGGCAGGGCAACGAGCAGTACTTC,CASRERGQGNEQYF
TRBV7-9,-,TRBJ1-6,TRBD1,TGTGCCAGCAGCCGACAGGGGAGCAATTCACCCCTCCACTTT,CASSRQGSNSPLHF
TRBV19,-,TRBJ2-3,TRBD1,TGTGCCAGTAGTGGGGACAGGGGGTACTTAGATACGCAGTATTTT,CASSGDRGYLDTQYF
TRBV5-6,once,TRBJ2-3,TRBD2,TGTGCCAGCAGCTTCGCCACTCCTCTAGCGGGAGGGCCGATAGATACGCAGTATTTT,CASSFATPLAGGPIDTQYF
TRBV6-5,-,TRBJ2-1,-,TGTGCCAGCAGTTCCTACCGGGACCCCCTAAATGAGCAGTTCTTC,CASSSYRDPLNEQFF
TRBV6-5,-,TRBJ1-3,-,TGTGCCAGCAGACCGGACTACACTGGAAACACCATATATTTT,CASRPDYTGNTIYF
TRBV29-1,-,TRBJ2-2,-,TGCAGCGTTGTCGCGGCAGGCGGGGAGCTGTTTTTT,CSVVAAGGELFF
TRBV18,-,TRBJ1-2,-,TGTGCCAGCTCCAGTTGGGAGACAGCTGGAGGCTACACCTTC,CASSSWETAGGYTF
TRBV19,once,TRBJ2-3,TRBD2,TGTGCCAGTGGGACTAGCGGTCCATTTGATACGCAGTATTTT,CASGTSGPFDTQYF
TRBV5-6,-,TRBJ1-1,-,TGTGCCAGCAGCTTGGATAACCGTGAAGCTTTCTTT,CASSLDNREAFF
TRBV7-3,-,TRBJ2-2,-,TGTGCCAGCAGCCTCAGGGGCGGGGAGCTGTTTTTT,CASSLRGGELFF
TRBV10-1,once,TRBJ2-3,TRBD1,TGCGCCAGCAGTCCTGGACAGGACGGCACAGATACGCAGTATTTT,CASSPGQDGTDTQYF
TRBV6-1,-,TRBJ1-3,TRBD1,TGTGCCAGCAGTGAGGTGATGGACAGGACTTACACCATATATTTT,CASSEVMDRTYTIYF
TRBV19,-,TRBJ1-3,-,TGTGCCAGTAGTCAAACAGGGATCTCTGGAAACACCATATATTTT,CASSQTGISGNTIYF
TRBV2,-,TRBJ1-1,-,TGTACCAGCAGGCCGGAGCAGGTGAACACTGAAGCTTTCTTT,CTSRPEQVNTEAFF
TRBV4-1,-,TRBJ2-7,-,TGCGCCAGCAGCCAAGCCGAGGGGGTTTTTTACGAGCAGTACTTC,CASSQAEGVFYEQYF
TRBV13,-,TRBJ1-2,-,TGTGCCAGCAGCACCCGTCCCGGGACCCGGGACTATATACGGGGCTATGGCTACACCTTC,CASSTRPGTRDYIRGYGYTF
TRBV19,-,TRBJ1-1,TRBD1,TGTGCCAGTAGTACTGACAGGGAAGCTGAAGCTTTCTTT,CASSTDREAEAFF
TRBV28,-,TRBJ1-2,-,TGTGCCAGCAGACACGAACAATCCCAGAGGGGCTACACCTTC,CASRHEQSQRGYTF
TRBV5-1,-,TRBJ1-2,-,TGCGCCAGCAGCCCGGGAGGGAGAGATGGCTACACCTTC,CASSPGGRDGYTF
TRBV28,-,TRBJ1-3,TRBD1,TGTGCCAGCAGCGGGGGGCAGGGGGCTGGAAACACCATATATTTT,CASSGGQGAGNTIYF
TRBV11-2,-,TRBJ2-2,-,TGTGCCAGCAGCTCCGACTTAAACACCGGGGAGCTGTTTTTT,CASSSDLNTGELFF
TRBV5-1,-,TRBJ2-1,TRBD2,TGCGCCAGCAGATTGCCCGCGAGAGCGGGAGACGATGAGCAGTTCTTC,CASRLPARAGDDEQFF
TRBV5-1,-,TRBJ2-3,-,TGCGCCAGCACCGACTACAGGGGAGGAGATACGCAGTATTTT,CASTDYRGGDTQYF
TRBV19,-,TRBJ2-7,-,TGTGCCAGTAGTACCCTCCGGACGGTGATCTACGAGCAGTACTTC,CASSTLRTVIYEQYF
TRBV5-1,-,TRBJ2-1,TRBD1,TGCGCCAGCAGCTTCATCCCCGGGACAGACAATGAGCAGTTCTTC,CASSFIPGTDNEQFF
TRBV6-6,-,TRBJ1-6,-,TGTGCCAGCAGTTATCTAGAGGGGATGGGTAATTCACCCCTCCACTTT,CASSYLEGMGNSPLHF
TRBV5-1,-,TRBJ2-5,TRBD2,TGCGCCAGCAGTCAGCGGGGAGTTTACCAAGAGACCCAGTACTTC,CASSQRGVYQETQYF
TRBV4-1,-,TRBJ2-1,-,TGCGCCAGCAGCCAAGTAGGGGGGGCCTCCTACAATGAGCAGTTCTTC,CASSQVGGASYNEQFF
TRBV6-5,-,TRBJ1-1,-,TGTGCCAGCAGTTACGATGGACCCATGAACACTGAAGCTTTCTTT,CASSYDGPMNTEAFF
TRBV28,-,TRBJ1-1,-,TGTGCCAGCAGTCTTGACGCCGGGGCTGAAGCTTTCTTT,CASSLDAGAEAFF
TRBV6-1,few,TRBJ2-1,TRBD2,TGTGCCAGCAGGGACGGGAGGGCGGACAATGAGCAGTTCTTC,CASRDGRADNEQFF
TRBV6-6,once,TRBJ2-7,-,TGTGCCAGCAGTTACGGCGCCTCCTACGAGCAGTACTTC,CASSYGASYEQYF
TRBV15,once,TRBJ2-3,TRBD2,TGTGCCACCAGCCAAAGACTAGCGGGAGGTCCCGATACGCAGTATTTT,CATSQRLAGGPDTQYF
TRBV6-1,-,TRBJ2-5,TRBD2,TGTGCCAGCACGCGGGAGAATAAAGAGACCCAGTACTTC,CASTRENKETQYF
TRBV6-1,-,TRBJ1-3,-,TGTGCCAGCCCTCGACACGAAACCTCTGGAAACACCATATATTTT,CASPRHETSGNTIYF
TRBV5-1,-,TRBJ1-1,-,TGCGCCAGCAGCTTGTCTCAGGGTATGAACACTGAAGCTTTCTTT,CASSLSQGMNTEAFF